This paragraph reports one TCR beta chain. The data were taken from a study of T-cell reconstitution after alpha-beta-depleted transplantation in children. Preparation of the TCRbeta library involved a method that used unique molecular identifiers. TCRdb reprocessed the PCR reads via MiXCR and lists one record per CDR3 protein. The data hold roughly 300,000 distinct CDR3 sequences, with more than 9% observed a single time. Germline loops: CDR1 WSHSY, CDR2 SAAADI. CDR3 length: 14 amino acids. V lost 4 bases, J lost 2 bases, and 4 bases stayed unmatched. The TCR was taken from a human donor who donated a stem cell graft to a child with SCID. Sequences were derived from PBMCs from the stem cell graft donor, sampled from the stem cell graft. The chain employs TRBV10-2 and TRBJ2-7, with TRBD2 matching over 8 bases. In DNA, the CDR3 is TGCGCCAGCAGTGTAGCGGGGTTACCCTACGAGCAGTACTTC. Its protein product is CASSVAGLPYEQYF.